The 19 T cell receptor beta chains in this list originate from one sample, sequenced in a study of cytomegalovirus exposure and HLA in healthy donors. It was with 60 Vbeta and 13 Jbeta primers that the PCR ran. Libraries were prepared by immunoSEQ multiplex PCR; TCRdb keeps only in-frame clonotypes and omits some of them. The sample consists of some 140,000 clones, approximately 8.9% of them appearing once. What was sequenced was PBMCs. These receptors were obtained from a woman aged 40 to 50 in good health and CMV-seropositive.

V and J are TRBV5-6 and TRBJ1-2, with 7 bases lining up with TRBD1. V gave up 1 base and J gave up 2 bases; unmatched junction bases: 2. The V gene's germline CDR1 is SGHDT and CDR2 YYEEEE. The CDR3 extends over 14 amino acids. CDR3 in amino acids: CASSLIRGNYGYTF. The CDR3 region has the DNA TGTGCCAGCAGCTTGATCAGGGGGAACTATGGCTACACCTTC. Supplemented by reference TRBV5-6 and TRBJ1-2, the full variable domain reads DAGVTQSPTHLIKTRGQQVTLRCSPKSGHDTVSWYQQALGQGPQFIFQYYEEEERQRGNFPDRFSGHQFPNYSSELNVNALLLGDSALYLCASSLIRGNYGYTFGSGTRLTVV.

The chain combines TRBV15 with TRBJ2-7, with D possibly matching TRBD2 (5 bases). The V gene's germline CDR1 is LNHNV and CDR2 YYDKDF (reference sequence). The V end lost 8 bases, the J end lost 3 bases, and 8 bases lay between the germline ends. The CDR3 is 11 residues long. The CDR3 loop reads CATARDYEQYF. CDR3 bases: TGTGCCACCGCCCGGGACTACGAGCAGTACTTC.

The chain is built from TRBV4-2 and TRBJ2-1; 12 nucleotides align to TRBD2. The CDR3 extends over 17 amino acids. The J segment lost 6 bases and the V segment lost 3 bases, leaving 9 bases of the junction unmatched. Germline V CDR1 and CDR2: LGHNA, YNFKEQ. As DNA, the CDR3 is TGTGCCAGCAGCCATGCTTCACTAGCGGGGGGATCCAATGAGCAGTTCTTC. It yields the protein CASSHASLAGGSNEQFF.

This chain uses TRBV25-1 with TRBJ1-5; TRBD1 matches 7 bases. Germline-derived CDR1 and CDR2 are MGHDK and SYGVNS. V was clipped by 3 bases and J by 4 bases; unmatched bases: 3. This CDR3 is built from 14 residues. As DNA, the CDR3 is TGTGCCAGCAGTGAGGGACAGCTTAATCAGCCCCAGCATTTT. It codes for CASSEGQLNQPQHF.

This clone turned up a few times. The rearrangement joins TRBV5-1 to TRBJ2-5, with a tentative D call TRBD2 (5 bases). This CDR3 is 16 amino acids long. Germline CDR1 and CDR2: SGHRS and YFSETQ. Trimming took 4 bases from V and 5 from J, leaving 21 bases between them. The CDR3 loop is CASSPGRTPPGETQYF. As DNA, the CDR3 is TGCGCCAGCAGCCCAGGACGCACTCCCCCGGGGGAGACCCAGTACTTC.

This chain links TRBV14 with TRBJ2-2; TRBD1 agrees at 11 bases. The V segment lost 5 bases and the J segment 13 bases; nucleotides outside the gene matches: 6. The germline V gene encodes CDR1 SGHDN and CDR2 FVKESK. The CDR3 extends over 13 amino acids. The CDR3 coding sequence is TGTGCCAGCAGCGCGGGACAGGGGGTGTCGCTGTTTTTT. As protein: CASSAGQGVSLFF. Looking up the rest from reference TRBV14 and TRBJ2-2 gives the full variable domain: EAGVTQFPSHSVIEKGQTVTLRCDPISGHDNLYWYRRVMGKEIKFLLHFVKESKQDESGMPNNRFLAERTGGTYSTLKVQPAELEDSGVYFCASSAGQGVSLFFGEGSRLTVL.

The chain has TRBV4-1 and TRBJ2-2; D ambiguous. Germline-derived CDR1 and CDR2 are MGHRA and YSYEKL. With 1 base removed from V and 0 bases from J, the gap between germline ends came to 12 bases. The CDR3 runs 17 residues. As DNA, the CDR3 is TGCGCCAGCAGCCAAGGCCACGAAAGCGCGAACACCGGGGAGCTGTTTTTT. This translates into CASSQGHESANTGELFF.

The chain uses TRBV5-1 and TRBJ2-1; tentatively, D is TRBD2 (6 bases). V was trimmed by 4 bases and J by 5 bases, leaving 19 bases between them. The germline CDR1 and CDR2 sequences are SGHRS and YFSETQ. The CDR3 totals 16 residues. Here the CDR3 reads CASSARGLGLDNEQFF. The CDR3, as DNA: TGCGCCAGCAGCGCGAGGGGATTGGGACTGGACAATGAGCAGTTCTTC.

This clone was detected only a few times. Compared with germline, one end of the junction differs, possibly owing to a read error. The chain joins TRBV7-9 to TRBJ2-3, with TRBD2 matching 7 bases. Germline assignment: CDR1 SEHNR and CDR2 FQNEAQ (reference sequence). This CDR3 region has 16 residues. CDR3 DNA: TGTGCCAGCAGCCCCGAAGAGAAGACTAGCACGGATACGCAGTATTTT. Translating gives CASSPEEKTSTDTQYF.

The sample holds a few counts of this clone. The chain has TRBV7-9 and TRBJ2-7; 8 positions match TRBD1. In germline, CDR1 is SEHNR, CDR2 FQNEAQ (reference sequence). After removal of 5 bases from V and 6 bases from J, the junction contained 12 bases not matched to a gene. This CDR3 is built from 15 residues. The CDR3 nucleotides are TGTGCCAGCAGCGCAACCGGGACAGGTTGGGCCGAGCAGTACTTC. This gives the protein CASSATGTGWAEQYF.

The chain combines TRBV5-6 with TRBJ2-6, with D perhaps matching TRBD2 (6 bases). CDR1 and CDR2 (germline): SGHDT, YYEEEE. V was shortened by 1 base and J by 2 bases, with 13 bases between the two germline ends. The CDR3 has 17 amino acids. The CDR3 reads CASSLWAGKAGANVLTF. As DNA, the CDR3 is TGTGCCAGCAGCTTGTGGGCGGGAAAGGCTGGGGCCAACGTCCTGACTTTC.

The rearrangement joins TRBV18 to TRBJ2-5, with TRBD1 matching 9 bases. The CDR3 runs 13 residues. Per germline, CDR1 KGHSH and CDR2 LQKENI. The V segment lost 8 bases and the J segment 5 bases; nucleotides outside the gene matches: 6. The CDR3 here is CASAGQGQETQYF. In DNA form, the CDR3 reads TGTGCCAGCGCCGGACAGGGGCAGGAGACCCAGTACTTC.

This clone has just a few counts. V usage is TRBV5-1 and J usage is TRBJ1-1, with 9 bases aligning to TRBD1. The CDR3 length is 17 residues. With V trimmed by 2 bases and J by 3 bases, 11 bases remained unmatched. Per germline, CDR1 SGHRS and CDR2 YFSETQ. This CDR3 reads CASSFLTGGPEDTEAFF. Here the CDR3 DNA reads TGCGCCAGCAGCTTTTTGACAGGGGGTCCCGAGGACACTGAAGCTTTCTTT.

The chain couples TRBV6-1 to TRBJ2-7; 7 nucleotides line up with TRBD2. This CDR3 has 14 residues. Trimming took 3 bases from V and 3 from J; bases not matched to a gene: 5. From germline, CDR1 is MNHNS and CDR2 SASEGT. The CDR3 is CASSDLRGVYEQYF. The CDR3 nucleotides read TGTGCCAGCAGTGACTTACGGGGGGTCTACGAGCAGTACTTC.

This clone has a handful of counts. The chain is built from TRBV10-3 and TRBJ2-5, with a tentative D call TRBD2 (7 bases). The CDR3 runs 16 residues. The germline V gene has CDR1 ENHRY and CDR2 SYGVKD. With 4 bases removed from V and 4 bases from J, the gap between germline ends came to 19 bases. The CDR3, as DNA: TGTGCCATCAGTGCTGGGGGTCGCGCGGGGGCAGAGACCCAGTACTTC. This sequence encodes CAISAGGRAGAETQYF.

This sequence joins TRBV6-5 and TRBJ2-5; D is possibly TRBD1 (5 bases). The assigned J gene may be wrong: the sequence end matches TRBJ2-7 better. CDR1 is MNHEY, CDR2 SVGAGI, per germline. CDR3 size: 14 residues. Written as DNA, the CDR3 is TGTGCCAGCAGTTACTCGAGACAGAACTACGAGCAGTACTTC. Protein product: CASSYSRQNYEQYF.

This chain joins TRBV7-9 and TRBJ1-2; 7 positions match TRBD1. There are 17 residues in the CDR3. Germline CDR1 reads SEHNR; CDR2 reads FQNEAQ (reference sequence). The V gene end was trimmed by 2 bases and the J gene end by 0 bases; junction bases not matched to a gene: 9. The CDR3 sequence: CASSLPPDRLANYGYTF. CDR3 bases: TGTGCCAGCAGCTTACCCCCGGACAGGTTAGCTAACTATGGCTACACCTTC.

This clone has only a few counts. V usage is TRBV11-2 and J usage is TRBJ2-1; 8 bases fit TRBD1. The V gene end was trimmed by 5 bases and the J gene end by 8 bases; junction bases not matched to a gene: 14. The CDR3 covers 16 residues. The germline V gene has CDR1 SGHAT and CDR2 FQNNGV. Here the CDR3 reads CASSPPRQGIGDEQFF. The CDR3 nucleotides read TGTGCCAGCAGCCCACCCCGACAGGGGATCGGGGATGAGCAGTTCTTC.

This clone was detected only a few times. The gene calls are TRBV7-6 and TRBJ2-7, with 12 bases matching TRBD2. V was pared by 1 base and J by 3 bases, with 7 bases of the junction left unmatched. The CDR3 runs to 17 residues. Germline V gene data show CDR1 as SGHVS and CDR2 as FNYEAQ. The CDR3 region is CASSLGTSGAAFYEQYF. In DNA, the CDR3 is TGTGCCAGCAGCTTAGGGACTAGCGGGGCTGCTTTCTACGAGCAGTACTTC.